The 7 T cell receptor beta chains below come from one sample, sequenced in a study of T cell responses to AZD1222 COVID-19 vaccine. The table came from immunoSEQ multiplex PCR; TCRdb's copy has only in-frame clones and leaves some out. Among 90,000 to 150,000 clones listed, 70% to 85% were seen once. The sequencing used peripheral blood, collected on day 0 of AZD1222 vaccination. Every receptor here comes from an adult in good health.

The sample holds a few counts of this clone. The chain is built from TRBV11-3 and TRBJ1-1; D is undetermined. The germline V gene has CDR1 SGHNT and CDR2 YENEEA. Trimming pared 8 bases from V and 5 bases from J, leaving 12 bases between. There are 12 residues in the CDR3. Here the CDR3 reads CASRTLRTEAFF. DNA of the CDR3: TGTGCCAGCCGGACCCTTCGAACTGAAGCTTTCTTT.

This chain uses TRBV3-1 (or the pseudogene TRBV3-2) with TRBJ1-2; D might be TRBD1 (5 bases). This CDR3 has 11 residues. Trimming shortened V by 7 bases and J by 10 bases, and 13 bases separated the two germline ends. The germline CDR1 and CDR2 sequences are LGHDT and YNNKEL (reference sequence). This chain's CDR3 is CASTQAGAYTF. In DNA form, the CDR3 reads TGTGCCAGCACCCAGGCTGGGGCCTACACCTTC.

The chain couples TRBV14 to TRBJ2-1, with D perhaps TRBD2 (5 bases). Between the trimmed V and J ends, which lost 4 bases and 1 base, there was a span of 17 bases. Germline-derived CDR1 and CDR2 are SGHDN and FVKESK. The CDR3 length is 17 residues. The CDR3 nucleotides read TGTGCCAGCAGCCCACGGCGGGTAGGTTCGTCCTACAATGAGCAGTTCTTC. This sequence encodes CASSPRRVGSSYNEQFF.

This clone has only one observation. The rearrangement links TRBV7-2 to TRBJ2-5; 8 bases align to TRBD1. The CDR3 contains 15 residues. CDR1 and CDR2 from the germline V gene are SGHTA and FQGNSA. With 5 bases clipped from V and 3 bases from J, the junction kept 8 bases outside the gene matches. CDR3 nucleotides: TGTGCCAGCAGCGACAGGGGTCGGGCGGAAGAGACCCAGTACTTC. Translating gives CASSDRGRAEETQYF.

This clone was observed once. The chain joins TRBV7-2 to TRBJ2-5; 8 bases are shared with TRBD1. In germline, CDR1 is SGHTA, CDR2 FQGNSA. V lost 5 bases and J lost 4; bases outside the gene matches: 3. This CDR3 contains 13 residues. For the CDR3, the DNA is TGTGCCAGCAGCCAAGGACAGGGAGAGACCCAGTACTTC. This codes for CASSQGQGETQYF.

CDR3 bases: TGTGCCAGCAGCTTGTGGGGTGCGGGGGGTGATGGCTACACCTTC. It codes for CASSLWGAGGDGYTF. This chain joins TRBV5-6 and TRBJ1-2, with D tentatively TRBD1 (5 bases). Germline CDR1 is SGHDT and CDR2 is YYEEEE. V was shortened by 1 base and J by 6 bases, with 16 bases between the two germline ends. This CDR3 is built from 15 residues.

This sequence joins TRBV9 and TRBJ1-1; D might be TRBD1 (5 bases). Between the trimmed V and J ends, which lost 3 bases and 5 bases, there was a span of 11 bases. CDR1 and CDR2 (germline): SGDLS, YYNGEE. The CDR3 consists of 13 residues. The CDR3 is CASSGAGLTEAFF. Here the CDR3 DNA reads TGTGCCAGCAGCGGGGCAGGGCTTACTGAAGCTTTCTTT.